Presented here are 10 T cell receptor beta chains from one specimen sequenced in a study of molecular identifiers for immune sequencing clone quantification. TCRdb analysed the PCR reads with MiXCR anew, one entry per CDR3 protein. The profile shows around 470,000 distinct CDR3 sequences, over 20% of them singletons. The specimen was naive CD8+ T cells from blood, with Jurkat cell RNA spiked in. The subset here: FACS-sorted CD8+CD4-CCR7+CD45RA+ naive T cells. The receptors shown here come from a human donor in good health. Some libraries in this study had Jurkat cell RNA spiked in.

The sample holds many counts of this clonotype. The chain is built from TRBV10-3 and TRBJ1-1; 9 nucleotides align to TRBD1. CDR3 length equals 15 residues. CDR1 and CDR2 from the germline V gene are ENHRY and SYGVKD. The ends lost 3 bases at V and 2 bases at J; junction bases unmatched: 4. The CDR3 loop is CAISDLGQGNTEAFF. The CDR3 DNA is TGTGCCATCAGTGATTTGGGACAGGGAAACACTGAAGCTTTCTTT.

This clonotype has a count of ten or more. This chain links TRBV12-3 or TRBV12-4 with TRBJ2-7; 8 positions match TRBD1. The CDR3 totals 13 residues. The V and J ends lost 5 bases and 6 bases, in that order; junction bases with no gene match: 6. CDR3 coding DNA: TGTGCCAGCAGTCCGGACAGGGTGGGCGAGCAGTACTTC. Translating gives CASSPDRVGEQYF.

This rearrangement joins TRBV30 to TRBJ2-3; 7 bases line up with TRBD2. The length of the CDR3 is 17 residues. Unmatched junction bases numbered 14, after V lost 3 bases and J lost 2 bases. Germline V gene data show CDR1 as GTSNPN and CDR2 as SVGIG (reference sequence). As DNA, the CDR3 is TGTGCCTGGAGCGCCCCAGAGGTAGCGGGTTTCACAGATACGCAGTATTTT. Translated, it gives CAWSAPEVAGFTDTQYF.

This chain joins TRBV30 and TRBJ2-5, with D possibly TRBD1 on 6 matching bases. Per germline, CDR1 GTSNPN and CDR2 SVGIG (reference sequence). V lost 7 bases and J lost 8, with 17 bases in between. The CDR3 contains 12 residues. The CDR3 region has the DNA TGTGCCTTGCAGGGGATCCGAGCAACCCAGTACTTC. Translated: CALQGIRATQYF.

Remarks on this clonotype: One base away lies a much larger clone, so this may be a sequencing read error. The rearrangement joins TRBV29-1 to TRBJ2-2; D not resolved. Trimming shortened V by 2 bases and J by 3 bases, and 13 bases separated the two germline ends. The CDR3 sequence is 15 residues long. Germline V CDR1 and CDR2: SQVTM, ANQGSEA. For the CDR3, the DNA is TGCAGCGTTGAACCCGATTATGGGTACACCGGGGAGCTGTTTTTT. Translation: CSVEPDYGYTGELFF.

As to this clonotype: A clone one base away is much larger, so this may be a read error. As the CDR3 is not closed by the conserved phenylalanine or tryptophan, this likely results from a read error. The chain has TRBV10-3 and TRBJ2-3; 8 positions match TRBD2. Germline CDR1 ENHRY, CDR2 SYGVKD. This CDR3 comprises 14 residues. The J segment lost 4 bases and the V segment lost 4 bases, leaving 4 bases of the junction unmatched. In DNA form, the CDR3 reads TGTGCCATCAGTGGAGGACTAGCCCCAGATACGCAGTATTCT. Its translation is CAISGGLAPDTQYS.

This clonotype has a count of ten or more. The CDR3 is CASSLPGTTGELFF. In nucleotides, the CDR3 is TGTGCCAGCAGCTTACCGGGTACGACCGGGGAGCTGTTTTTT. The rearrangement joins TRBV7-9 to TRBJ2-2; D not resolved. This CDR3 spans 14 amino acids. The V gene's germline CDR1 is SEHNR and CDR2 FQNEAQ (reference sequence). Trimming removed 2 bases from V and 5 bases from J, with 9 bases in between.

Concerning this clonotype: A junction boundary mismatches the germline segment, possibly from a read error. The chain employs TRBV9 and TRBJ2-7, with 9 positions matching TRBD1. Germline V gene lookup returns CDR1 SGDLS and CDR2 YYNGEE. CDR3 length: 15 residues. The CDR3 DNA is TGTGCCAGCAGCGTGGACAGGGGTACGTCCTACGAGCGGTACTTC. Its protein product is CASSVDRGTSYERYF.

The sample holds a few counts of this clonotype. This chain uses TRBV6-1 with TRBJ2-5; no reliable D call. Trimming cost V 4 bases and J 1 base, with 16 bases left between them. Germline CDR1 and CDR2: MNHNS and SASEGT. This CDR3 has 16 amino acids. CDR3 residues: CASSGKETRLQETQYF. The DNA of the CDR3 is TGTGCCAGCAGTGGAAAAGAGACACGACTCCAAGAGACCCAGTACTTC.

The table lists this clonotype with a count of one. A much larger clone differs by one base, so this may be a read error. The chain recombines TRBV12-3 or TRBV12-4 with TRBJ2-7, with 7 bases fitting TRBD2. V lost 1 base, J lost 5 bases, and 5 bases stayed unmatched. This CDR3 is 14 amino acids long. The CDR3 bases are TGTGCCAGCAGTTTAGGGCGGGAGTCCCACGAGCAGTACTTC. This gives the protein CASSLGRESHEQYF.